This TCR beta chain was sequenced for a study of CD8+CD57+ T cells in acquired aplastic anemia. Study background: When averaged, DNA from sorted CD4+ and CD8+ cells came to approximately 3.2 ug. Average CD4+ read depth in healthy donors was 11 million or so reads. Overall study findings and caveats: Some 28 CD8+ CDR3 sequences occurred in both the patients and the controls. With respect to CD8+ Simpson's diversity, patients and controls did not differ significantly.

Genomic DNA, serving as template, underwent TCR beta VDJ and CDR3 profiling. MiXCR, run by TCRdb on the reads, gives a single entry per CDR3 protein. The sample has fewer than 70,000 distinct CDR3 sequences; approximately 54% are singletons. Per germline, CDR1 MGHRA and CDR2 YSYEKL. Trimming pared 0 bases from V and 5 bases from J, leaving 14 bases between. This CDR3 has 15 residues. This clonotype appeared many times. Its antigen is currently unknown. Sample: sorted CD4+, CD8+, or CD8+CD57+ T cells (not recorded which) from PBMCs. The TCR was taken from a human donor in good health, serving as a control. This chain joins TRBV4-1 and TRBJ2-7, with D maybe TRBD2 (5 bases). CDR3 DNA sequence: TGCGCCAGCAGCCAAGATCGGGGTGAGTTTGACGAGCAGTACTTC. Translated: CASSQDRGEFDEQYF.